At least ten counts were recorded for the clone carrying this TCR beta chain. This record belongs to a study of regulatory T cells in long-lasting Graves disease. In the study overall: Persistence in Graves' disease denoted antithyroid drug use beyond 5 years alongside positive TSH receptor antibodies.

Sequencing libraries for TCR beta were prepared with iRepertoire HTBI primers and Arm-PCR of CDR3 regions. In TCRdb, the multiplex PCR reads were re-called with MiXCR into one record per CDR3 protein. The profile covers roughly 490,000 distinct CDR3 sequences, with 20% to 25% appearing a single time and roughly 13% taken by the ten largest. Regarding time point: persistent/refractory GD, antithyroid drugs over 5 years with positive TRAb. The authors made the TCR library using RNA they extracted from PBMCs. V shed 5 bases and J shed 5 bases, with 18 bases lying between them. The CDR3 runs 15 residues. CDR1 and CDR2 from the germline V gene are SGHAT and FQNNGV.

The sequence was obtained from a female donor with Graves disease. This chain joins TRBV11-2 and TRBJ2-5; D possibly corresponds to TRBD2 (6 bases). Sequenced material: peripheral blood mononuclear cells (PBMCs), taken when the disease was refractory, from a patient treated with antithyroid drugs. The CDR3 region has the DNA TGTGCCAGCAGCCGAATCGGGAGCGAGCAGGAGACCCAGTACTTC. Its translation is CASSRIGSEQETQYF. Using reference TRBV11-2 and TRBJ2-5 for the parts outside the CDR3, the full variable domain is EAGVAQSPRYKIIEKRQSVAFWCNPISGHATLYWYQQILGQGPKLLIQFQNNGVVDDSQLPKDRFSAERLKGVDSTLKIQPAKLEDSAVYLCASSRIGSEQETQYFGPGTRLLVL.